Listed here is a single T cell receptor beta chain. What it binds is unknown. The PCR was carried out with 60 Vbeta primers and 13 Jbeta primers. In the original processing: In a later analysis, the count reached 75 million to 90 million unique TCR beta chains, with roughly 11 million shared. TCRdb's table, derived via immunoSEQ multiplex PCR, lists solely in-frame clones and lacks some. The V and J calls and clone size are taken from that table; D and trimming were inferred from the DNA. Among roughly 150,000 clones listed, 70% to 75% were seen once. The sample comes from a study of cytomegalovirus exposure and HLA in healthy donors. Findings of the study overall: Presence/absence analyses assumed roughly uniform sequencing depth across donors, which may not hold. Per a prior analysis, the majority of TCR beta V segments were productive roughly 90% or roughly 30% of the time.

CDR3 length equals 13 residues. Trimming shortened V by 3 bases and J by 4 bases, and 10 bases separated the two germline ends. Per the germline V gene, CDR1 is SGHRS and CDR2 is YFSETQ. Sequenced material: PBMCs. The V and J genes are TRBV5-1 and TRBJ1-2; D possibly corresponds to TRBD1 (6 bases). The sequence derives from a man aged 18 to 30 in good health and CMV-seropositive. The CDR3 sequence: CASSSGQLYGYTF. In DNA, the CDR3 is TGCGCCAGCAGCTCCGGACAGCTCTATGGCTACACCTTC.